The clone carrying this T cell receptor (beta chain) was seen ten or more times. Germline loops: CDR1 LGHDT, CDR2 YNNKEL (reference sequence). The CDR3 loop spans 16 amino acids. V was pared by 4 bases and J by 5 bases, with 9 bases of the junction left unmatched. The study collected blood at first hyperthyroidism diagnosis, before any ophthalmopathy symptoms arose. The sample belongs to a study of T cells in Graves' hyperthyroidism and ophthalmopathy. Authors of the study amplified TCR beta CDR3 regions from RNA transcripts. RT-PCR in the first round (using the HTBI primer set) targeted the TCR CDR3. Via MiXCR, TCRdb re-called the multiplex PCR reads, giving one row per CDR3 protein. The sample includes 730,000 or so distinct CDR3 sequences, approximately 18% seen only once; the top ten take 16%.

Sequenced input: blood. The sequence came from a woman between 50 and 59 years old with Graves' hyperthyroidism that later progressed to Graves' ophthalmopathy. The V call is TRBV3-1, the J call TRBJ2-5, with 11 bases that match TRBD2. CDR3 protein: CASSLPISGGAETQYF. CDR3 nucleotides: TGTGCCAGCAGCCTTCCGATTAGCGGGGGGGCGGAGACCCAGTACTTC.